A single T cell receptor beta chain is shown here with its context. Only in-frame clones appear in the TCRdb table, and some are missing; sequencing was by immunoSEQ multiplex PCR. Of approximately 100,000 clones in the sample, nearly 90% were seen once. This sample was taken from a study of T cell responses to AZD1222 COVID-19 vaccine. The J segment lost 7 bases and the V segment lost 2 bases, leaving 5 bases of the junction unmatched. The V gene's germline CDR1 is SGDLS and CDR2 YYNGEE. The CDR3 extends over 13 amino acids. Sequenced here: peripheral blood, sampled on day 0 of AZD1222 vaccination. The receptor's source is an adult in good health. This rearrangement joins TRBV9 to TRBJ2-5, with TRBD1 identical over 7 bases. The CDR3 DNA reads as TGTGCCAGCAGCGTCGAGGGGGCGGGGACCCAGTACTTC. This sequence encodes CASSVEGAGTQYF. Full variable domain (remainder filled in from reference TRBV9 and TRBJ2-5): DSGVTQTPKHLITATGQRVTLRCSPRSGDLSVYWYQQSLDQGLQFLIQYYNGEERAKGNILERFSAQQFPDLHSELNLSSLELGDSALYFCASSVEGAGTQYFGPGTRLLVL.